This TCR beta chain was captured in a study of CD8+CD57+ T cells in acquired aplastic anemia. Study as a whole: Sorted CD4+ and CD8+ cells gave a mean 3.2 ug DNA, range roughly 0.2 to 27.4 ug.

CD8+CD57+ cell expansion, shown by flow cytometry, had occurred in the patients selected for sequencing. The diagnosis in all patients was severe acquired aplastic anemia. At blood sampling, none of the patients had yet received therapy. Germline V lookup: CDR1 ENHRY, CDR2 SYGVKD. The CDR3 runs 18 residues. J was trimmed by 2 bases and V by 6 bases; bases with no gene match: 14. Study-level findings and limits: Levels of CD8+ Simpson's diversity were not significantly distinct in patients versus controls.

The study profiled TCR beta VDJ and CDR3 using genomic DNA as template. In TCRdb, the reads were re-called with MiXCR into one record per CDR3 protein. The sample has around 430,000 distinct CDR3 sequences; roughly 34% are singletons. This clonotype was found a few times. Its specificity is not known. Just one base apart from a much larger clone, this may be a read error. Sequenced material: sorted CD4+, CD8+, or CD8+CD57+ T cells (not recorded which) from PBMCs. V and J are TRBV10-3 and TRBJ2-3; TRBD2 agrees at 10 bases. This sequence originates from a human donor with aplastic anemia. The chain's CDR3 is CAISAAPIAGGTTDTQYF. The CDR3 region has the DNA TGTGCCATCAGCGCCGCTCCCATAGCGGGGGGTACCACAGATACGCAGTATTTT.